A selection of T cell receptor beta chains follows, all from one sample in a study of shared clonotypes between healthy human individuals. The table came from immunoSEQ multiplex PCR; TCRdb's copy has only in-frame clones and leaves some out. The repertoire holds 110,000 or so clones, with around two thirds as singletons. Material: memory CD8+ T cells sorted from blood. Receptors were obtained from a young woman in good health. Both conserved end residues are part of each CDR3. The D gene is left open where the match is weak. Size values are once, few and many counts, or a class for expanded clones, and some rows have none.

clone_size: -; d_call: TRBD2; v_call: TRBV6-1; j_call: TRBJ2-7; cdr3_nt: TGTGCCAGCAGTGAGTGGGGGGGCGAGCAGTACTTC; cdr3_aa: CASSEWGGEQYF
clone_size: few; d_call: TRBD2; v_call: TRBV6-5; j_call: TRBJ2-2; cdr3_nt: TGTGCCAGCAGTTACGGGCTAGCGGTGAACACCGGGGAGCTGTTTTTT; cdr3_aa: CASSYGLAVNTGELFF
clone_size: -; d_call: -; v_call: TRBV14; j_call: TRBJ2-5; cdr3_nt: TGTGCCAGCAGCCGGTTCCGGGACGGCGAAGAGACCCAGTACTTC; cdr3_aa: CASSRFRDGEETQYF
clone_size: -; d_call: -; v_call: TRBV7-9; j_call: TRBJ2-7; cdr3_nt: TGTGCCAGCAGCTTAGTGGGGTCAGGTACCTACGAGCAGTACTTC; cdr3_aa: CASSLVGSGTYEQYF
clone_size: few; d_call: -; v_call: TRBV5-1; j_call: TRBJ1-5; cdr3_nt: TGTGCCAGCAGCTTAAGGGCGAGCAATCAGCCCCAGCATTTT; cdr3_aa: CASSLRASNQPQHF
clone_size: -; d_call: -; v_call: TRBV27; j_call: TRBJ1-2; cdr3_nt: TGTGCCAGCAGTTGGGCCAGAGGGGCCCGAGGTGGCTACACCTTC; cdr3_aa: CASSWARGARGGYTF
clone_size: -; d_call: TRBD1; v_call: TRBV5-1; j_call: TRBJ1-2; cdr3_nt: TGCGCCAGCACCGACGGACAGGGCCTCTTTGGAAGGGATGGCTACACCTTC; cdr3_aa: CASTDGQGLFGRDGYTF
clone_size: -; d_call: -; v_call: TRBV6-5; j_call: TRBJ2-7; cdr3_nt: TGTGCCAGCAGTCCTAGCGCGTCCTACGAGCAGTACTTC; cdr3_aa: CASSPSASYEQYF
clone_size: -; d_call: TRBD2; v_call: TRBV6-6; j_call: TRBJ2-5; cdr3_nt: TGTGCCAGCACCGCAAGCGGGAGAGGTGAGACCCAGTACTTC; cdr3_aa: CASTASGRGETQYF
clone_size: once; d_call: -; v_call: TRBV4-1; j_call: TRBJ1-1; cdr3_nt: TGCGCCAGCAGCCAAGACACCACTGAAGCTTTCTTT; cdr3_aa: CASSQDTTEAFF
clone_size: -; d_call: -; v_call: TRBV2; j_call: TRBJ1-1; cdr3_nt: TGTGCCAGCAGTGAAATTTTAGGGAACCTAGCATGGAACACTGAAGCTTTCTTT; cdr3_aa: CASSEILGNLAWNTEAFF
clone_size: -; d_call: TRBD2; v_call: TRBV7-2; j_call: TRBJ2-7; cdr3_nt: TGTGCCAGCAGCTCGCAACTAGCGGGAGCGCTGTCAGAGCAGTACTTC; cdr3_aa: CASSSQLAGALSEQYF